A single T cell receptor beta chain is shown here with its context. The antigen is unknown. This entry comes from a study of cytomegalovirus exposure and HLA in healthy donors. Study-wide results and caveats: In vitro experiments confirmed that three CMV-associated chains were specific for CMV antigens. For cytomegalovirus status, the classifier reportedly gave diagnoses with high specificity and sensitivity.

Measured with immunoSEQ multiplex PCR; TCRdb has only the in-frame clones, and not every one. The sample has approximately 300,000 clones; 86% are singletons. The CDR3 consists of 13 residues. Germline-derived CDR1 and CDR2 are LNHDA and SQIVND (reference sequence). V shed 5 bases and J shed 4 bases, with 9 bases lying between them. The J gene is TRBJ1-5, the V gene TRBV19, with a possible D match to TRBD1 (5 bases). This sequence originates from a woman younger than 30 in good health and CMV-seronegative. Sequencing was carried out using PBMCs. This CDR3 reads CASSSQGNQPQHF. In DNA, the CDR3 is TGTGCCAGTAGTTCTCAGGGAAATCAGCCCCAGCATTTT.